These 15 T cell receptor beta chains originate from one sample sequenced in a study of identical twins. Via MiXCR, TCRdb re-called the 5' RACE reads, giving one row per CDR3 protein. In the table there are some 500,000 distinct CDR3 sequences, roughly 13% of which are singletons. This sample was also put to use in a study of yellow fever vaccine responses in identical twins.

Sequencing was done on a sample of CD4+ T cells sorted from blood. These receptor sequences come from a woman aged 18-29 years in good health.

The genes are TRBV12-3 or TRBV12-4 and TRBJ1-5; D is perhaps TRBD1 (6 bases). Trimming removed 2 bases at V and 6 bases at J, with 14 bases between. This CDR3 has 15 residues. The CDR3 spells CASSLKGEPGQPQHF. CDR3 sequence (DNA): TGTGCCAGCAGTTTAAAGGGGGAACCGGGTCAGCCCCAGCATTTT.

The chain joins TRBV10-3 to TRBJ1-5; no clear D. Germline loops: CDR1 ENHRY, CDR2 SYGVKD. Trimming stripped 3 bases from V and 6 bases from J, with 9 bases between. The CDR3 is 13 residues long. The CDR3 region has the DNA TGTGCCATCAGTGAAGGCAGTGGTCAGCCCCAGCATTTT. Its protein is CAISEGSGQPQHF.

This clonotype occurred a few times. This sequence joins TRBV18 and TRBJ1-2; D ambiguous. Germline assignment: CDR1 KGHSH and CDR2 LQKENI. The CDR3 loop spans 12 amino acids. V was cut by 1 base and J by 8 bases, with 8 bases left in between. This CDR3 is CASSPREEGYTF. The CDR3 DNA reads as TGTGCCAGCTCACCACGGGAGGAAGGCTACACCTTC.

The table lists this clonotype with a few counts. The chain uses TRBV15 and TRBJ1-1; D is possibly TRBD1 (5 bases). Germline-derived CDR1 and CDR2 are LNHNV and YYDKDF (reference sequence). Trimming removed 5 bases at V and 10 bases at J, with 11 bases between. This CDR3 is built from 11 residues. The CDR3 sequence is CATSGGTRAFF. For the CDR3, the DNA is TGTGCCACCAGCGGAGGGACGAGAGCTTTCTTT.

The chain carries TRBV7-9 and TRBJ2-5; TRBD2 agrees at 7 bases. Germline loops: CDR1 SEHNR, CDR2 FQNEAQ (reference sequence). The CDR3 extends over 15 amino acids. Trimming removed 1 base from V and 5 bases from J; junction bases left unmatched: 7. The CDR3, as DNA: TGTGCCAGCAGCTTAGGCCGACTAGCTCCCGAGACCCAGTACTTC. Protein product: CASSLGRLAPETQYF.

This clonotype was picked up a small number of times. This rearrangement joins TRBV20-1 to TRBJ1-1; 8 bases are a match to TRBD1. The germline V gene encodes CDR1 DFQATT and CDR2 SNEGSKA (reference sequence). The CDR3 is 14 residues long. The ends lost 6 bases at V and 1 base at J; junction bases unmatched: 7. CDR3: CSANKDRANTEAFF. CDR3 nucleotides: TGCAGTGCCAATAAGGACAGGGCGAACACTGAAGCTTTCTTT.

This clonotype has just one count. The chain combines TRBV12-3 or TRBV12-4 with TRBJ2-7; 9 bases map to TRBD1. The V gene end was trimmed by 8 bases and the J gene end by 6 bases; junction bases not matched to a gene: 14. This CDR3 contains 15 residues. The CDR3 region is CASRGRDRESAEQYF. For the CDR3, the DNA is TGTGCCAGCCGTGGGAGGGACAGGGAGTCGGCCGAGCAGTACTTC.

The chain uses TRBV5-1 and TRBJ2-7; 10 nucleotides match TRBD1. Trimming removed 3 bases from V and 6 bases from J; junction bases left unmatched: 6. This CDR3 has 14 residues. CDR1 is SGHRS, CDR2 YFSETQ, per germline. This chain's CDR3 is CASSSGTGAVEQYF. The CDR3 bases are TGCGCCAGCAGCTCCGGGACAGGGGCGGTCGAGCAGTACTTC.

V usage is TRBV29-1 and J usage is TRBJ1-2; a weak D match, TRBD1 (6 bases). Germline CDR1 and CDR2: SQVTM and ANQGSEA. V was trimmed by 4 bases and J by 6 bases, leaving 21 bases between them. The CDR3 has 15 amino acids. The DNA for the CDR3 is TGCAGCGTTGGCTTAGGGGGGGTCAGTGAGGATGGCTACACCTTC. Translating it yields CSVGLGGVSEDGYTF.

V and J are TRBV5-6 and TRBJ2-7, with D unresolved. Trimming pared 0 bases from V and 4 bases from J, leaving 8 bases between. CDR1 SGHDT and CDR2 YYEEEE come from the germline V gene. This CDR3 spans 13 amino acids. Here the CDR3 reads CASSLVQPYEQYF. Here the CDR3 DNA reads TGTGCCAGCAGCTTGGTGCAGCCATACGAGCAGTACTTC.

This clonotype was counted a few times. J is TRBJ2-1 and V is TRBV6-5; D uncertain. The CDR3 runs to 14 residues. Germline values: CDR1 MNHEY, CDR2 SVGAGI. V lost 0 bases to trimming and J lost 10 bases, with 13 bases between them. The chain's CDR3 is CASSYSWTPLEQFF. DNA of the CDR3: TGTGCCAGCAGTTACTCATGGACCCCTTTAGAGCAGTTCTTC.

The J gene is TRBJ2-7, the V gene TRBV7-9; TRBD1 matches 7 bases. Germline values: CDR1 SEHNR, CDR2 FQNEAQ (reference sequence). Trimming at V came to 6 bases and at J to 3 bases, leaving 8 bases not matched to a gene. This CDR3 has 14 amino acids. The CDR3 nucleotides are TGTGCCAGCAGACCTAAGACAGGGAACTACGAGCAGTACTTC. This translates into CASRPKTGNYEQYF.

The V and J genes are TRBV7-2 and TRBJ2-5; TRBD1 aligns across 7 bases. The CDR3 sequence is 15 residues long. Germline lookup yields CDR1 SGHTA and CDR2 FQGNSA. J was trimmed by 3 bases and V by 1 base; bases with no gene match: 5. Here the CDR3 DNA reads TGTGCCAGCAGCTTAGAAGGAACAGGGGAAGAGACCCAGTACTTC. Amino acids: CASSLEGTGEETQYF.

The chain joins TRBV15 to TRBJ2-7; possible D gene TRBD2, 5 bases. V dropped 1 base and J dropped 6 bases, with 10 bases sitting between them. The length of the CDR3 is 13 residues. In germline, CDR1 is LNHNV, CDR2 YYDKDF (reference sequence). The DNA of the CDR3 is TGTGCCACCAGCAGAGTTGGCGGGTTCGAGCAGTACTTC. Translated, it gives CATSRVGGFEQYF.

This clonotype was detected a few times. CDR3 DNA: TGTGCCAGCGAGGCGCAGGCGAACACCGGGGAGCTGTTTTTT. This translates into CASEAQANTGELFF. The chain couples TRBV12-3 or TRBV12-4 to TRBJ2-2; D is undetermined. Trimming took 8 bases from V and 0 from J, leaving 10 bases between them. The CDR3 is 14 residues long.